These 8 T cell receptor beta chains were all obtained from the same sample, sequenced in a study of blood T cell repertoires in COVID-19. TCRdb's table, derived via immunoSEQ multiplex PCR, lists solely in-frame clones and lacks some. The sample carries about 150,000 clones, around 89% recorded once. Input material: peripheral blood. These receptors all stem from a man aged 55 to 70 with active or convalescent COVID-19.

CDR3 sequence: CASNQGADTGELFF. The CDR3 nucleotides are TGTGCCAGCAATCAGGGGGCAGACACCGGGGAGCTGTTTTTT. This chain joins TRBV27 and TRBJ2-2, with 8 bases that match TRBD1. The V and J ends lost 7 bases and 3 bases, in that order; junction bases with no gene match: 4. CDR1 is MNHEY and CDR2 is SMNVEV in the germline V gene (reference sequence). This CDR3 comprises 14 residues.

The gene calls are TRBV7-3 and TRBJ1-5; unclear D gene. Germline V CDR1 and CDR2: SGHTA, FQGTGA. CDR3 length equals 13 residues. V lost 4 bases and J lost 6, with 10 bases in between. This chain's CDR3 is CASSSTAGQPQHF. The CDR3 bases are TGTGCCAGCAGCTCGACGGCGGGTCAGCCCCAGCATTTT.

This clone has a single count. The CDR3 sequence is CASSIDRRNYGYTF. The CDR3 DNA reads as TGTGCCAGTAGTATTGACAGGAGGAACTATGGCTACACCTTC. This chain connects TRBV19 to TRBJ1-2; tentatively, D is TRBD1 (6 bases). Germline V lookup: CDR1 LNHDA, CDR2 SQIVND (reference sequence). This CDR3 has 14 residues. The V end was cut by 3 bases, the J end by 2 bases, with 10 bases between. Drawing the rest from reference TRBV19 and TRBJ1-2, the complete variable domain is DGGITQSPKYLFRKEGQNVTLSCEQNLNHDAMYWYRQDPGQGLRLIYYSQIVNDFQKGDIAEGYSVSREKKESFPLTVTSAQKNPTAFYLCASSIDRRNYGYTFGSGTRLTVV.

The chain recombines TRBV2 with TRBJ2-7; D is possibly TRBD2 (6 bases). Trimming pared 5 bases from V and 6 bases from J, leaving 17 bases between. CDR3 size: 14 residues. CDR1 is SNHLY, CDR2 FYNNEI, per germline. The DNA for the CDR3 is TGTGCCAGCAGTCCTCCACCGCGGGGCAGCGAGCAGTACTTC. It yields the protein CASSPPPRGSEQYF.

This chain connects TRBV5-1 to TRBJ2-6, with TRBD1 matching over 7 bases. The V gene end was trimmed by 6 bases and the J gene end by 0 bases; junction bases not matched to a gene: 6. Germline values: CDR1 SGHRS, CDR2 YFSETQ. CDR3 length: 16 residues. The CDR3 DNA sequence: TGCGCCAGCACGGCTACAGGGGTCTCTGGGGCCAACGTCCTGACTTTC. Its translation: CASTATGVSGANVLTF.

This chain links TRBV6-5 with TRBJ1-2; 9 positions match TRBD1. The CDR3 is made up of 15 amino acids. Trimming cost V 0 bases and J 8 bases; bases outside gene matches: 7. Germline V CDR1 and CDR2: MNHEY, SVGAGI. CDR3 DNA: TGTGCCAGCAGTTACTCTACAGGGGGCAGTGGGGGCTACACCTTC. This translates into CASSYSTGGSGGYTF.

The CDR3 reads CASSRPGRGPEAFF. Written as DNA, the CDR3 is TGTGCCAGCAGTCGACCCGGCAGGGGACCTGAAGCTTTCTTT. V is TRBV28 and J is TRBJ1-1; a possible D gene is TRBD1 (6 bases). CDR3 size: 14 residues. From germline, CDR1 is MDHEN and CDR2 SYDVKM. The V and J ends lost 5 bases and 6 bases respectively, with 16 bases between them.

The chain has TRBV28 and TRBJ2-7, with a weak D call TRBD1 (7 bases). Between the trimmed V and J ends, which lost 4 bases and 1 base, there was a span of 14 bases. The CDR3 consists of 15 residues. The germline CDR1 and CDR2 sequences are MDHEN and SYDVKM. CDR3 in DNA: TGTGCCAGCAGTTCGGGAGACAGGGTATCCTACGAGCAGTACTTC. Translated: CASSSGDRVSYEQYF.